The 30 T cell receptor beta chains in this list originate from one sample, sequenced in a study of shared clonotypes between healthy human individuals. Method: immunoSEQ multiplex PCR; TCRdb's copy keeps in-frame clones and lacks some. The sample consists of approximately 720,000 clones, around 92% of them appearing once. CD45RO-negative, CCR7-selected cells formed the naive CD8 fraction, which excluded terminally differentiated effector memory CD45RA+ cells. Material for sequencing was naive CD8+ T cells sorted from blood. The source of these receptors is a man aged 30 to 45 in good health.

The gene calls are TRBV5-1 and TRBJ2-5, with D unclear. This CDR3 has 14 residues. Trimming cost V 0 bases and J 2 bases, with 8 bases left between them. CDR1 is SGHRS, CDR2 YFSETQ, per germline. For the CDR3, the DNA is TGCGCCAGCAGCTTGGGGTCTAATCAAGAGACCCAGTACTTC. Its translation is CASSLGSNQETQYF.

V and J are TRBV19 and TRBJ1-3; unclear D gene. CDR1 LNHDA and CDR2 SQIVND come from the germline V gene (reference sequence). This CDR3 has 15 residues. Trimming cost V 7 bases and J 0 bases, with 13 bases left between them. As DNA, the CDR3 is TGTGCCAGTATGGTCAGGAATCGCTCTGGAAACACCATATATTTT. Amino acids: CASMVRNRSGNTIYF.

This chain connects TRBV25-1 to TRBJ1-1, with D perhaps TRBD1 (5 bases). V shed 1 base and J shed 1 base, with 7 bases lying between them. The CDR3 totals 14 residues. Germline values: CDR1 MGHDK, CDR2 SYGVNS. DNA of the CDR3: TGTGCCAGCAGTGAATCTGGGGGGAACACTGAAGCTTTCTTT. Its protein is CASSESGGNTEAFF.

Here the CDR3 reads CATNQMTSGIDTQYF. The CDR3, as DNA: TGTGCCACCAACCAGATGACTAGCGGGATAGATACGCAGTATTTT. This sequence joins TRBV15 and TRBJ2-3; 11 nucleotides match TRBD2. Germline loops: CDR1 LNHNV, CDR2 YYDKDF (reference sequence). CDR3 size: 15 residues. Losses at the gene ends were 7 bases for V and 5 bases for J; bases not matched to a gene: 8.

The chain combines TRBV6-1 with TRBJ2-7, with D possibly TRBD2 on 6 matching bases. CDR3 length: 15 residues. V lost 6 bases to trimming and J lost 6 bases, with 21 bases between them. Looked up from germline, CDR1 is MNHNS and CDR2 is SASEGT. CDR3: CASSPTGEAYREQYF. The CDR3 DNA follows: TGTGCCAGCAGCCCCACGGGGGAGGCTTACCGCGAGCAGTACTTC.

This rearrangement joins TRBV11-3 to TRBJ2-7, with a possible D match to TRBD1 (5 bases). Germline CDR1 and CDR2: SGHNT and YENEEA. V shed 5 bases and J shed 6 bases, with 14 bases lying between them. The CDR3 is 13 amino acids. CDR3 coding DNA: TGTGCCAGCAGCCCCCCCGGCAGGGCCGAGCAGTACTTC. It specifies CASSPPGRAEQYF.

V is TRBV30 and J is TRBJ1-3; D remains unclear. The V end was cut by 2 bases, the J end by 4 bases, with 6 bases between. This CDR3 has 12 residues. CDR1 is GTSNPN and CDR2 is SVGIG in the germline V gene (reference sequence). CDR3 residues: CAWSPTGNTIYF. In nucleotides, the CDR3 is TGTGCCTGGAGTCCGACAGGAAACACCATATATTTT.

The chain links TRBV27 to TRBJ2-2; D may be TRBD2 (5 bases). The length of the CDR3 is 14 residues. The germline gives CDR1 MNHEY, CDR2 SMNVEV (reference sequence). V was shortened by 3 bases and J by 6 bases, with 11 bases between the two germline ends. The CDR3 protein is CASSFFTSSGELFF. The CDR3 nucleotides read TGTGCCAGCAGTTTTTTCACTAGTTCCGGGGAGCTGTTTTTT.

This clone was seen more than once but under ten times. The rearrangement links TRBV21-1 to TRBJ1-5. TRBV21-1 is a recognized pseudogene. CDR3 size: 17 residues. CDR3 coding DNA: TGTGCCAGCAGCAAAGCGCAGGAGAGGGATAGCAATCAGCCCCAGCATTTT. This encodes CASSKAQERDSNQPQHF.

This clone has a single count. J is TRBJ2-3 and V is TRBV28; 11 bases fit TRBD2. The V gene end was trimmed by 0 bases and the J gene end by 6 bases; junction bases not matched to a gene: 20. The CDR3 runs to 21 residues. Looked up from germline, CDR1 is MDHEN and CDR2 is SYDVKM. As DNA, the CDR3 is TGTGCCAGCAGTTTATGCTTGGGTCCTCTTACTAGCGGGAGCATTATTGATACGCAGTATTTT. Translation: CASSLCLGPLTSGSIIDTQYF.

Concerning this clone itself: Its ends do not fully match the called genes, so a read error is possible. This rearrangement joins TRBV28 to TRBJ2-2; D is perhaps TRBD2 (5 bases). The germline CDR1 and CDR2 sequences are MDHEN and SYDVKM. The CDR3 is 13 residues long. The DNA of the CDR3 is TGCGCCCTTGGGAGAGTGAACACCGGGGAGCTGTTTTTT. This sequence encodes CALGRVNTGELFF.

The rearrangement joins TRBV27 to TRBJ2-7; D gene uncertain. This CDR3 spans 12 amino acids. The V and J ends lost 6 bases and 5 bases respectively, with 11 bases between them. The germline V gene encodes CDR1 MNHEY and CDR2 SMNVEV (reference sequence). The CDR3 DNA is TGTGCCAGCAGCTCCCTTTTCGACGAGCAGTACTTC. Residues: CASSSLFDEQYF.

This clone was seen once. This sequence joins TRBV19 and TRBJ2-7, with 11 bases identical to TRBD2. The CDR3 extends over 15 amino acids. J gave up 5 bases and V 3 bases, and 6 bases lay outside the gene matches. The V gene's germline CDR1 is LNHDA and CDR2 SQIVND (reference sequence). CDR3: CASSITTSGSHEQYF. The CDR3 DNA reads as TGTGCCAGTAGTATCACCACTAGCGGGAGCCACGAGCAGTACTTC.

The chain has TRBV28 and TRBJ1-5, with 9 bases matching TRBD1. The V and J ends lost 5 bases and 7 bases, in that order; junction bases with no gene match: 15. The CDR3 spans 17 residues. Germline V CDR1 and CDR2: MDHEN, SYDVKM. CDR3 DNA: TGTGCCAGCAGTCCCCTCCGGGGGACAGGGTCGCAACAGCCCCAGCATTTT. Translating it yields CASSPLRGTGSQQPQHF.

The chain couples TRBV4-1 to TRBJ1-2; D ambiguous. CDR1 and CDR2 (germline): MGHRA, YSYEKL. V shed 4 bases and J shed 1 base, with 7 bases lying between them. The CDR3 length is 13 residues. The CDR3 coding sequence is TGCGCCAGCAGCCTTAGGAGTAACTATGGCTACACCTTC. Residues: CASSLRSNYGYTF.

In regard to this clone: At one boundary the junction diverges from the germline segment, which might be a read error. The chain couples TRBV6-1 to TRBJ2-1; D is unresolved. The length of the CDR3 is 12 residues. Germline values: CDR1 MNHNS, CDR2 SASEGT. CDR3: CASGVESSVPLF. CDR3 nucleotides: TGTGCCAGCGGAGTTGAGTCCTCCGTTCCGCTCTTC.

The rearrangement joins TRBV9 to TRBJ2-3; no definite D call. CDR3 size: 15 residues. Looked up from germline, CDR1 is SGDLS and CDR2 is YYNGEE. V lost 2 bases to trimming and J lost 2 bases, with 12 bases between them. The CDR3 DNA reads TGTGCCAGCAGCGTGGGGTCAGTACCCACAGATACGCAGTATTTT. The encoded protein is CASSVGSVPTDTQYF.

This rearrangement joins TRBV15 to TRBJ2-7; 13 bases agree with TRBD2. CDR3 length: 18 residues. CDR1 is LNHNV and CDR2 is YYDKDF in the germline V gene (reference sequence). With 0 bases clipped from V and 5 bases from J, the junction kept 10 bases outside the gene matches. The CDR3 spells CATSRDSRLAGGGDEQYF. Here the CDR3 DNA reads TGTGCCACCAGCAGAGATTCTAGACTAGCGGGAGGTGGGGACGAGCAGTACTTC.

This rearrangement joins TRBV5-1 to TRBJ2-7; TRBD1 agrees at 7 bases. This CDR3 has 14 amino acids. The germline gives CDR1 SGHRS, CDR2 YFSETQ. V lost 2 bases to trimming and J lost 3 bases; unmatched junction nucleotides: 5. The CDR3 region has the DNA TGCGCCAGCAGCTTTAGATCAGGGGGCTACGAGCAGTACTTC. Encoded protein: CASSFRSGGYEQYF.

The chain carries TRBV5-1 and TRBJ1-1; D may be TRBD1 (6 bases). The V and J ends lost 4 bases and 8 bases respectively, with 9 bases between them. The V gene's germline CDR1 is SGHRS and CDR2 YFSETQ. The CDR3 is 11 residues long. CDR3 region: CASSPDREAFF. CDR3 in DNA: TGCGCCAGCAGCCCGGACAGAGAAGCTTTCTTT. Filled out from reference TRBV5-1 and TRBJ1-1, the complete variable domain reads KAGVTQTPRYLIKTRGQQVTLSCSPISGHRSVSWYQQTPGQGLQFLFEYFSETQRNKGNFPGRFSGRQFSNSRSEMNVSTLELGDSALYLCASSPDREAFFGQGTRLTVV.

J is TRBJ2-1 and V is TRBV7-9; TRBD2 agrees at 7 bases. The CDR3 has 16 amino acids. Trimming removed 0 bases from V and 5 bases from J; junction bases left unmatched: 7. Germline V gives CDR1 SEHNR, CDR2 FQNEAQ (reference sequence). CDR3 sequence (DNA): TGTGCCAGCAGCTTAGCCGATGGACTAGTCAACAATGAGCAGTTCTTC. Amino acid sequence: CASSLADGLVNNEQFF. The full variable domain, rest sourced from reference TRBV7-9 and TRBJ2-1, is DTGVSQNPRHKITKRGQNVTFRCDPISEHNRLYWYRQTLGQGPEFLTYFQNEAQLEKSRLLSDRFSAERPKGSFSTLEIQRTEQGDSAMYLCASSLADGLVNNEQFFGPGTRLTVL.

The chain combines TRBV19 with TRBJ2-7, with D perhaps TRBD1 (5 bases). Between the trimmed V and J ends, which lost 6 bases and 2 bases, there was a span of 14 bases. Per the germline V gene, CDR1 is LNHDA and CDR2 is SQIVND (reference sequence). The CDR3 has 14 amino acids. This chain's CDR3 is CASSFQDTTYEQYF. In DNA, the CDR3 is TGTGCCAGTAGCTTCCAGGACACAACCTACGAGCAGTACTTC.

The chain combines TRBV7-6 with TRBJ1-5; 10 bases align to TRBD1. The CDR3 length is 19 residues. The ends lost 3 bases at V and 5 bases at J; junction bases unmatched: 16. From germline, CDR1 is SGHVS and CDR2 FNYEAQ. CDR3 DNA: TGTGCCAGCAGCTTCCCCCCTTGCCTGACAGGGGGCGTGCATCAGCCCCAGCATTTT. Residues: CASSFPPCLTGGVHQPQHF.

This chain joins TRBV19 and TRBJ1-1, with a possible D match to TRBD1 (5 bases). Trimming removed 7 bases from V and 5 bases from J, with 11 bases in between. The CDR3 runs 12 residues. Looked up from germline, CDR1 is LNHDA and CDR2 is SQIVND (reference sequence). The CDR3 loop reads CASNQGGTEAFF. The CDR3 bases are TGTGCCAGTAATCAGGGAGGTACTGAAGCTTTCTTT.

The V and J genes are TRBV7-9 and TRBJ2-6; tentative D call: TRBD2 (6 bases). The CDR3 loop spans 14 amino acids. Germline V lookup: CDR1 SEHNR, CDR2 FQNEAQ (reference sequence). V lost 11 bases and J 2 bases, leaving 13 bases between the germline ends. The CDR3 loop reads CALIWGAGANVLTF. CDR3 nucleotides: TGTGCCCTTATTTGGGGGGCTGGGGCCAACGTCCTGACTTTC.

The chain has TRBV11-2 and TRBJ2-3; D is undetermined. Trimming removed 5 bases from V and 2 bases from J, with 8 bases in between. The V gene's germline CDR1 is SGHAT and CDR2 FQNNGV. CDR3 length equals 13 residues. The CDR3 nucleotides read TGTGCCAGCAGCAAATTCTACACAGATACGCAGTATTTT. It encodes CASSKFYTDTQYF.

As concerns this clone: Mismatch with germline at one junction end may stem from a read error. Written as DNA, the CDR3 is TGTGCTAGCAGGCCTAGCGTGGGGGGAACCGGGGAGCTGTTTTTT. This codes for CASRPSVGGTGELFF. The rearrangement links TRBV7-7 to TRBJ2-2, with TRBD2 as a possible D gene (6 bases). Germline CDR1 SSHAT, CDR2 FNYEAQ (reference sequence). The CDR3 covers 15 residues.

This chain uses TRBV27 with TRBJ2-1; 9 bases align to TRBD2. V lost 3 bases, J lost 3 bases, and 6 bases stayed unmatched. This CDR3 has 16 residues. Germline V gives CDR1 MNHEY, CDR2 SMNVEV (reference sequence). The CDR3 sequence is CASSFISGSNYNEQFF. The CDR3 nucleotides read TGTGCCAGCAGTTTTATTAGCGGGAGCAACTACAATGAGCAGTTCTTC.

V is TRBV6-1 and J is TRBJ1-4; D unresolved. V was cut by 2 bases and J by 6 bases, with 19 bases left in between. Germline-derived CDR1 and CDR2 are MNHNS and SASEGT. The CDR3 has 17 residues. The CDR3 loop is CASSESGVGGVHEKLFF. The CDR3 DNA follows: TGTGCCAGCAGTGAATCAGGAGTCGGCGGTGTCCATGAAAAACTGTTTTTT.

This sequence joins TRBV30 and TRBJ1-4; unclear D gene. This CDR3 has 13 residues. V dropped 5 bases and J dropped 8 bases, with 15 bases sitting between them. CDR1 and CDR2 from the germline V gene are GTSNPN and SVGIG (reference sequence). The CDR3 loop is CAWGTGGEEKLFF. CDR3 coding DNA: TGTGCCTGGGGAACCGGCGGCGAAGAAAAACTGTTTTTT.